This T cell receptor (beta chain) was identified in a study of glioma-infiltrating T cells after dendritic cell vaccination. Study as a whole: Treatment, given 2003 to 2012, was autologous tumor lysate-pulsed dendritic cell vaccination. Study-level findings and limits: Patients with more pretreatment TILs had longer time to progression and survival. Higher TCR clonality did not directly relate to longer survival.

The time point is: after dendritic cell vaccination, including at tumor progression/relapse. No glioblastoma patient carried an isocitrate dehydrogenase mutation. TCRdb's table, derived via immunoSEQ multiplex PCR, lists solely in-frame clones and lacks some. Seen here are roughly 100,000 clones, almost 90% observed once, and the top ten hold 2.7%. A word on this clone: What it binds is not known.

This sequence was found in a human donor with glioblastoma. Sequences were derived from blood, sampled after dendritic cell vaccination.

The CDR3 DNA is TGCGCCAGCAGCTTGTGGTCCCCGGGACAGGGCTTCCCAGATACGCAGTATTTT. Its translation is CASSLWSPGQGFPDTQYF. The rearrangement links TRBV5-1 to TRBJ2-3, with 9 bases matching TRBD1. The CDR3 spans 18 residues. Germline V CDR1 and CDR2: SGHRS, YFSETQ. V dropped 1 base and J dropped 4; count of bases not matched to a gene: 13.